A selection of T cell receptor beta chains follows, all from one sample in a study of long-term antiretroviral therapy in people with HIV. Clones were sequenced by immunoSEQ multiplex PCR, and TCRdb holds only the in-frame ones, with some missing. The sample consists of tens of thousands of clones, roughly 80% of them appearing once. This specimen consisted of unsorted PBMCs, obtained 1.9 years after starting antiretroviral therapy. The receptors come from a woman between 45 and 65 years old with HIV. Each CDR3 is given with its conserved first and last residue. The D gene is left open where the match is weak. Clone size is shown for a subset of rows, as once, few, many or a class of expanded clone.

D	size	V	J	DNA	CDR3
NA	NA	TRBV9	TRBJ2-3	TGTGCCAGCAAGGGTGGCGGGCTCGGAGATACGCAGTATTTT	CASKGGGLGDTQYF
NA	NA	TRBV7-2	TRBJ2-7	TGTGCCAGCAGCTTAGGTCCGGGGGCGACCGCCTACGAGCAGTACTTC	CASSLGPGATAYEQYF
NA	NA	TRBV4-1	TRBJ1-1	TGCGCCAGCAGCCAATTATCGGTTGACACTGAAGCTTTCTTT	CASSQLSVDTEAFF
NA	few	TRBV6-5	TRBJ1-2	TGTGCCAGCAGTCCAGGGGCCGACTATGGCTACACCTTC	CASSPGADYGYTF
TRBD1	NA	TRBV7-9	TRBJ2-1	TGTGCCAGCAGCTCGATCCGACAGGGGAGCTCCTACAATGAGCAGTTCTTC	CASSSIRQGSSYNEQFF
TRBD1	NA	TRBV30	TRBJ1-6	TGTGCCTGGAGTTTGGGACAGCCTTATTCACCCCTCCACTTT	CAWSLGQPYSPLHF
NA	NA	TRBV19	TRBJ1-1	TGTGCCAGTAGTCCCGGCGGGGGGCCTACGCTGGGAGCTTTCTTT	CASSPGGGPTLGAFF
TRBD1	NA	TRBV7-9	TRBJ1-2	TGTGCCAGCAGCTTAGCCCAGGGGGCCGAGCTGATTAACTATGGCTACACCTTC	CASSLAQGAELINYGYTF
NA	NA	TRBV4-3	TRBJ1-1	TGCGCCAGCAGCCAAGATAGGCGGCAGGGGCGTAGGAACACTGAAGCTTTCTTT	CASSQDRRQGRRNTEAFF
TRBD1	NA	TRBV2	TRBJ2-2	TGTGCCAGCAGTCTGACAGGGGGAACCGGGGAGCTGTTTTTT	CASSLTGGTGELFF
NA	NA	TRBV5-5	TRBJ1-4	TGTGCCAGCAGCTTGGTGGCAGGGGAAAAACTGTTTTTT	CASSLVAGEKLFF
TRBD1	NA	TRBV2	TRBJ2-1	TGTGCCAGCAGTGATGGGACAGGGGCCTACAATGAGCAGTTCTTC	CASSDGTGAYNEQFF
NA	few	TRBV6-5	TRBJ1-5	TGTGCCAGCAGTTCCGGGTCTCATTATCAGCCCCAGCATTTT	CASSSGSHYQPQHF
NA	NA	TRBV30	TRBJ1-3	TGTGCCTGGAGCGCCGGAAACTCTGGAAACACCATATATTTT	CAWSAGNSGNTIYF
NA	NA	TRBV4-3	TRBJ2-2	TGCGCCAGCAGCCAAGAAATCGGGCCCCACGGGGAGCTGTTTTTT	CASSQEIGPHGELFF
NA	NA	TRBV25-1	TRBJ2-3	TGTGCCAGCAGTGCCGGTCATACGACCACAGATACGCAGTATTTT	CASSAGHTTTDTQYF
TRBD1	once	TRBV6-5	TRBJ2-7	TGTGCCAGCAGGCGCGACAGGGCCCACGAGCAGTACTTC	CASRRDRAHEQYF
NA	NA	TRBV6-5	TRBJ1-4	TGTGCCAGCAGTTATAGTACAGGGAATAATGAAAAACTGTTTTTT	CASSYSTGNNEKLFF
NA	NA	TRBV5-1	TRBJ2-4	TGCGCCAGCAGCTTGGGTTGGGAGGCCGAAAACATTCAGTACTTC	CASSLGWEAENIQYF
NA	NA	TRBV13	TRBJ1-3	TGTGCCAGCAGCCGGCCCACAGGGTCTACTGGAAACACCATATATTTT	CASSRPTGSTGNTIYF
TRBD1	NA	TRBV28	TRBJ2-5	TGTGCCAGCAGTACCCGTTACAGGGGCCCTGAGGAGACCCAGTACTTC	CASSTRYRGPEETQYF
NA	NA	TRBV10-3	TRBJ1-2	TGTGCCATCAGCGGACAGAACTATGGCTACACCTTC	CAISGQNYGYTF
NA	NA	TRBV28	TRBJ1-1	TGTGCCAGCAGTTTGCGGGAAGGGATTTCAGTGGCTGAAGCTTTCTTT	CASSLREGISVAEAFF
TRBD1	NA	TRBV5-6	TRBJ2-7	TGTGCCAGCAGCGCGGCCGGGACAGGGGGTTACGAGCAGTACTTC	CASSAAGTGGYEQYF
NA	NA	TRBV19	TRBJ1-3	TGTGCCAGTAGTATAGACAGGGTGAGGGACACCATATATTTT	CASSIDRVRDTIYF
TRBD2	NA	TRBV28	TRBJ2-1	TGTGCCAGCAACAGTCCAGCGGGGTCCTACAATGAGCAGTTCTTC	CASNSPAGSYNEQFF
TRBD1	NA	TRBV7-6	TRBJ2-5	TGTGCCAGCAGCTCCCCGACAGGGAACCAAGAGACCCAGTACTTC	CASSSPTGNQETQYF
NA	few	TRBV5-1	TRBJ2-7	TGCGCCAGCAGCGATCCTGATGGCTCCTACGAGCAGTACTTC	CASSDPDGSYEQYF
NA	NA	TRBV5-1	TRBJ1-2	TGCGCCAGCAGCCCGGACATCTTCTATGGCTACACCTTC	CASSPDIFYGYTF
NA	NA	TRBV7-9	TRBJ2-7	TGTGCCAGCAGCTTACAGGGGTTCCGGTATGGCGAGCAGTACTTC	CASSLQGFRYGEQYF
NA	NA	TRBV4-2	TRBJ2-5	TGTGCCAGCAGCCAAGATATAGCGCAAGAGACCCAGTACTTC	CASSQDIAQETQYF
TRBD2	few	TRBV5-1	TRBJ2-2	TGCGCCAGCAGCTTGGGTCTAGCGGGCACCACCGGGGAGCTGTTTTTT	CASSLGLAGTTGELFF
NA	NA	TRBV28	TRBJ1-6	TGTGCCAGCAGTTTAGCGGGCAGGGCTACCTATAATTCACCCCTCCACTTT	CASSLAGRATYNSPLHF
NA	NA	TRBV9	TRBJ2-3	TGTGCCAGCAGCGTACGGGCCCAGGAGGGTTCAGATACGCAGTATTTT	CASSVRAQEGSDTQYF
TRBD2	NA	TRBV9	TRBJ2-5	TGTGCCAGCAGCGCAGGACTAGCGGAAGAGACCCAGTACTTC	CASSAGLAEETQYF
NA	few	TRBV5-4	TRBJ1-6	TGTGCCAGCAGCATGGTCGGGGTACAAGATTCACCCCTCCACTTT	CASSMVGVQDSPLHF
TRBD2	NA	TRBV5-1	TRBJ2-3	TGCGCCAGCAGCCCCCACCCTAGCGGGGGGAGCACAGATACGCAGTATTTT	CASSPHPSGGSTDTQYF
NA	NA	TRBV20-1	TRBJ1-2	TGCAGTGCGTACCTTAACTATGGCTACACCTTC	CSAYLNYGYTF
NA	NA	TRBV6-5	TRBJ2-1	TGTGCCAGCAGTTCACGGGTAGGTGAGCAGTTCTTC	CASSSRVGEQFF
NA	NA	TRBV5-6	TRBJ2-2	TGTGCCAGCAGCTTGGGTCCATTGGGGACCGGGGAGCTGTTTTTT	CASSLGPLGTGELFF
NA	NA	TRBV7-2	TRBJ2-5	TGTGCCAGCAGCTTACGCCGGCCGGGCGGCGGCGAGACCCAGTACTTC	CASSLRRPGGGETQYF
NA	NA	TRBV7-9	TRBJ2-7	TGTGCCAGCAGCTCTTCCGGGAACTCCTACGAGCAGTACTTC	CASSSSGNSYEQYF
NA	once	TRBV5-1	TRBJ2-7	TGCGCCAGCAGCTGGCTCGGGACGGGACCTTACGAGCAGTACTTC	CASSWLGTGPYEQYF
NA	few	TRBV19	TRBJ1-2	TGTGCCAGTAGCGGTGCTAACTATGGCTACACCTTC	CASSGANYGYTF
TRBD2	NA	TRBV28	TRBJ2-7	TGTGCCAGCAGTCTGGGCGGGGGTGAATCCTACGAGCAGTACTTC	CASSLGGGESYEQYF
TRBD1	NA	TRBV29-1	TRBJ2-7	TGCAGCGTTGGACAGGGGTTAACCTACGAGCAGTACTTC	CSVGQGLTYEQYF
TRBD2	NA	TRBV5-4	TRBJ2-3	TGTGCCAGCAGCTTGCCTAGCGGGGGGGATACGCAGTATTTT	CASSLPSGGDTQYF
NA	NA	TRBV4-1	TRBJ1-4	TGCGCCAGCAGCCCCGGGATGCGGGCGGTTAATGAAAAACTGTTTTTT	CASSPGMRAVNEKLFF
NA	NA	TRBV6-4	TRBJ1-2	TGTGCCAGCAGCCTGGGGGGGGGTTCGTCTGGCTACACCTTC	CASSLGGGSSGYTF
NA	NA	TRBV9	TRBJ1-5	TGTGCCAGCAGAACTGACAGTTTTAAGCCCCAGCATTTT	CASRTDSFKPQHF
NA	NA	TRBV23-1	TRBJ2-7	TGCGCCAGCAGTCAATCGATTAGCGGCGCTTGGGAGCAGTACTTC	CASSQSISGAWEQYF
NA	NA	TRBV4-1	TRBJ2-5	TGCGCCAGCAGCTTTCGGACAAGCCAAGAGACCCAGTACTTC	CASSFRTSQETQYF
NA	NA	TRBV18	TRBJ2-3	TGTGCCACCGCTCGGACTGTTACAGATACGCAGTATTTT	CATARTVTDTQYF
TRBD1	NA	TRBV28	TRBJ2-7	TGTGCCAGCAGTTCGGGACAGTCTTTCGACGAGCAGTACTTC	CASSSGQSFDEQYF
TRBD1	NA	TRBV19	TRBJ2-4	TGTGCCAGTAGTACCACGGACAGGGCCCCTAGAAACATTCAGTACTTC	CASSTTDRAPRNIQYF